This TCR beta chain emerged from a study of OX40 agonist ivuxolimab in advanced cancers. At the level of the study: Hepatocellular carcinoma, melanoma, renal cell or head and neck cancer was diagnosed in the dose-escalation patients. At 82.7% male, the cohort had a mean age of 60 years, ranging from about 23 to 80.

Whole-study findings and limits: CD8+ T cells averaged more expanded clones than CD4+.

Comment on this clone: Its antigen is currently unknown.

Only in-frame clones appear in the TCRdb table, and some are missing; sequencing was by immunoSEQ multiplex PCR. The sample has 95,000 or so clones, under 95% seen once. Germline CDR1 SEHNR, CDR2 FQNEAQ (reference sequence). This CDR3 is 14 amino acids long. Deletions cut 7 bases from V and 0 bases from J, with 9 bases between. The clonotype was recovered from an adult with an advanced solid tumor such as melanoma, head and neck, liver or kidney cancer. The specimen comprised CD4+ or CD8+ T cells sorted from blood, sampled in a trial of the OX40 agonist ivuxolimab. V and J are TRBV7-9 and TRBJ2-2, with D possibly matching TRBD2 (6 bases). The CDR3 bases are TGTGCCAGCATCGCGGGGCCGAACACCGGGGAGCTGTTTTTT. This sequence encodes CASIAGPNTGELFF. Using reference TRBV7-9 and TRBJ2-2 for the parts outside the CDR3, the full variable domain is DTGVSQNPRHKITKRGQNVTFRCDPISEHNRLYWYRQTLGQGPEFLTYFQNEAQLEKSRLLSDRFSAERPKGSFSTLEIQRTEQGDSAMYLCASIAGPNTGELFFGEGSRLTVL.